The next 12 T cell receptor beta chains were all read from a single sample in a study of technical replicates of blood from a few donors. The protocol was immunoSEQ multiplex PCR, while the TCRdb copy is restricted to in-frame clones and leaves out a portion. The top ten hold 0.2% to 0.3% of the sample, which has over 60,000 clones, roughly 93% seen once. Sequences were obtained from T cells isolated from PBMCs. The origin of the receptors is a human donor in good health.

The J gene is TRBJ2-7, the V gene TRBV4-1, with 7 bases fitting TRBD2. Germline assignment: CDR1 MGHRA and CDR2 YSYEKL. V lost 4 bases and J lost 1; bases outside the gene matches: 4. There are 14 residues in the CDR3. The CDR3 reads CASSPRGGSYEQYF. The CDR3 coding sequence is TGCGCCAGCAGCCCCCGCGGGGGTTCCTACGAGCAGTACTTC.

This chain links TRBV7-9 with TRBJ1-2; 9 bases map to TRBD1. Germline V CDR1 and CDR2: SEHNR, FQNEAQ (reference sequence). This CDR3 has 15 residues. Unmatched junction bases numbered 8, after V lost 5 bases and J lost 4 bases. The CDR3 DNA reads TGTGCCAGCAGCCCGGACAGGGGTAGGGGCTATGGCTACACCTTC. This gives the protein CASSPDRGRGYGYTF.

The chain couples TRBV4-1 to TRBJ2-3; D is perhaps TRBD1 (6 bases). Germline loops: CDR1 MGHRA, CDR2 YSYEKL. Trimming took 2 bases from V and 2 from J, leaving 14 bases between them. CDR3 size: 16 residues. The CDR3 loop reads CASSQPGGGSTDTQYF. The CDR3 region has the DNA TGCGCCAGCAGCCAACCCGGTGGGGGCTCCACAGATACGCAGTATTTT.

This clone was observed a single time. The chain uses TRBV5-1 and TRBJ1-5; D is undetermined. Trimming removed 0 bases at V and 1 base at J, with 5 bases between. The V gene's germline CDR1 is SGHRS and CDR2 YFSETQ. This CDR3 is 14 amino acids long. Here the CDR3 reads CASSLGQSNQPQHF. CDR3 sequence (DNA): TGCGCCAGCAGCTTGGGGCAGAGCAATCAGCCCCAGCATTTT.

The chain joins TRBV5-4 to TRBJ2-2, with D uncertain. Germline loops: CDR1 SGHNT, CDR2 YYREEE (reference sequence). Trimming took off 1 base at V and 6 bases at J, with 10 bases between the two ends. CDR3 length equals 14 residues. DNA for the CDR3: TGTGCCAGCAGCTTGAATTTCGGAGCCGGGGAGCTGTTTTTT. Amino acid sequence: CASSLNFGAGELFF. Full variable domain (missing parts from reference TRBV5-4 and TRBJ2-2): ETGVTQSPTHLIKTRGQQVTLRCSSQSGHNTVSWYQQALGQGPQFIFQYYREEENGRGNFPPRFSGLQFPNYSSELNVNALELDDSALYLCASSLNFGAGELFFGEGSRLTVL.

The chain employs TRBV14 and TRBJ1-1, with a tentative D call TRBD1 (6 bases). The CDR3 is 15 residues long. Germline V gene sequence: CDR1 SGHDN, CDR2 FVKESK. The germline V and J ends were trimmed by 0 bases and 5 bases, with 13 bases remaining between them. The CDR3 region is CASSQDWGGRTEAFF. In nucleotides, the CDR3 is TGTGCCAGCAGCCAAGATTGGGGGGGCAGGACTGAAGCTTTCTTT.

The V and J genes are TRBV7-9 and TRBJ1-5, with 9 bases identical to TRBD1. CDR1 and CDR2 (germline): SEHNR, FQNEAQ (reference sequence). The ends lost 5 bases at V and 6 bases at J; junction bases unmatched: 2. The CDR3 has 13 amino acids. This CDR3 is CASSPQGAQPQHF. The CDR3 DNA reads as TGTGCCAGCAGCCCACAGGGGGCTCAGCCCCAGCATTTT.

The rearrangement joins TRBV6-1 to TRBJ1-4; TRBD1 matches at 9 bases. Germline loops: CDR1 MNHNS, CDR2 SASEGT. The V and J ends lost 1 base and 8 bases, in that order; junction bases with no gene match: 5. This CDR3 has 15 amino acids. CDR3 in amino acids: CASSEVGTGLEKLFF. CDR3 DNA sequence: TGTGCCAGCAGTGAAGTAGGGACAGGGTTGGAAAAACTGTTTTTT.

About this clone: The junction shows a germline mismatch at one end, possibly a read error. The chain links TRBV29-1 to TRBJ2-2, with a tentative D call TRBD1 (6 bases). This CDR3 has 13 amino acids. Germline CDR1 SQVTM, CDR2 ANQGSEA. This CDR3 is CSVEGGDTGELFF. DNA of the CDR3: TGCAGCGTGGAAGGGGGAGACACCGGGGAGCTGTTTTTT.

The CDR3 DNA sequence: TGTGCCAGCAGCCAAGAACAAATAAGCACAGATACGCAGTATTTT. This encodes CASSQEQISTDTQYF. This rearrangement joins TRBV14 to TRBJ2-3; D remains unclear. The V end was cut by 0 bases, the J end by 0 bases, with 7 bases between. CDR1 and CDR2 from the germline V gene are SGHDN and FVKESK. This CDR3 comprises 15 residues.

The V call is TRBV2, the J call TRBJ1-2; 8 nucleotides agree with TRBD1. The CDR3 contains 13 residues. Germline loops: CDR1 SNHLY, CDR2 FYNNEI. The V segment lost 5 bases and the J segment 8 bases; nucleotides outside the gene matches: 7. The CDR3 loop reads CASSPDREHGYTF. The DNA for the CDR3 is TGTGCCAGCAGTCCGGACAGGGAGCACGGCTACACCTTC.

The CDR3 protein is CASSPMSTDTQYF. CDR3 sequence (DNA): TGTGCCAGCAGTCCTATGAGCACAGATACGCAGTATTTT. The V gene is TRBV4-2, the J gene TRBJ2-3; the D is unclear. V was cut by 6 bases and J by 0 bases, with 7 bases left in between. The CDR3 runs 13 residues. Germline V gene sequence: CDR1 LGHNA, CDR2 YNFKEQ.